This record looks at one TCR beta chain sequence and its context. In germline, CDR1 is SGHTA, CDR2 FQGNSA. The V end was cut by 5 bases, the J end by 10 bases, with 18 bases between. The CDR3 is 13 amino acids. The sample is drawn from a study of blood T cell repertoires in COVID-19. About the study: Material from acute and convalescent COVID-19 was sourced from the United States, Italy and Spain. Sample material is recorded as cDNA or gDNA derived from T cells, B-cell-depleted T cells, or PBMCs.

Seattle patients were enrolled while actively infected and followed longitudinally. Libraries were prepared by immunoSEQ multiplex PCR; TCRdb keeps only in-frame clonotypes and omits some of them. The sample includes about 310,000 clones, roughly 90% seen only once; the top ten take 0.95% to 1.3%. This chain connects TRBV7-2 to TRBJ2-7; tentatively, D is TRBD2 (5 bases). Material: peripheral blood. The TCR was taken from a middle-aged woman with COVID-19, enrolled during active disease. DNA for the CDR3: TGTGCCAGCAGCCTCTCCCTACACCGGACTCAGTACTTC. Encoded protein: CASSLSLHRTQYF.